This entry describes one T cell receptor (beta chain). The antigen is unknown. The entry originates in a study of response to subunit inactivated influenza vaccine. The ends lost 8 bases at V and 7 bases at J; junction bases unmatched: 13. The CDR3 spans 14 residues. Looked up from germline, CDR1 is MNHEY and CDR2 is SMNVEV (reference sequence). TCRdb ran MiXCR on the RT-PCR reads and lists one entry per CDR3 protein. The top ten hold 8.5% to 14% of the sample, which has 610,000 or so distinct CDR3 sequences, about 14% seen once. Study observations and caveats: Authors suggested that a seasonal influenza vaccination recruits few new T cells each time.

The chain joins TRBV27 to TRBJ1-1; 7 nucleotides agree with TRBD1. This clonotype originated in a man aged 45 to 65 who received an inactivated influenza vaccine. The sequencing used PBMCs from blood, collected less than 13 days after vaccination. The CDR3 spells CASRLRTGLYEAFF. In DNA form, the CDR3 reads TGTGCCAGCCGACTCCGGACAGGCCTTTATGAAGCTTTCTTT.